This TCR beta chain stems from a study of blood T cell repertoires in COVID-19. Trimming shortened V by 1 base and J by 14 bases, and 12 bases separated the two germline ends. The CDR3 spans 13 residues. The germline CDR1 and CDR2 sequences are MNHEY and SMNVEV (reference sequence). Assignment of participants to cohorts was predicated upon participant-reported clinical history. Some clones are missing from TCRdb's copy, which holds only in-frame ones; the method was immunoSEQ multiplex PCR. The table has 150,000 to 200,000 clones, about four fifths seen once. This chain joins TRBV27 and TRBJ1-6, with no clear D. The clonotype was recovered from a man aged 50 to 60 who had recovered from COVID-19. Input material: PBMCs or T cells enriched from blood (not recorded which). CDR3 DNA: TGTGCCAGCAGTTTATACCGGGGAAAGTCCCTCCACTTT. Amino acid sequence: CASSLYRGKSLHF.